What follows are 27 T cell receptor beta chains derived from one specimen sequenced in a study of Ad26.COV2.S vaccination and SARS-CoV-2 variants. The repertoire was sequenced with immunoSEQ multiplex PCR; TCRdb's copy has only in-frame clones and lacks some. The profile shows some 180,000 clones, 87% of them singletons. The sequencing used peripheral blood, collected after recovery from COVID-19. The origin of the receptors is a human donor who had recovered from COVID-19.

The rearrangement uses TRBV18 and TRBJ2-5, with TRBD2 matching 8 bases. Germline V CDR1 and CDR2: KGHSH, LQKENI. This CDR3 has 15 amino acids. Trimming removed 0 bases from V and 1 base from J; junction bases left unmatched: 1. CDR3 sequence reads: CASSPPSGVQETQYF. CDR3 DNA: TGTGCCAGCTCACCACCTAGCGGGGTCCAAGAGACCCAGTACTTC.

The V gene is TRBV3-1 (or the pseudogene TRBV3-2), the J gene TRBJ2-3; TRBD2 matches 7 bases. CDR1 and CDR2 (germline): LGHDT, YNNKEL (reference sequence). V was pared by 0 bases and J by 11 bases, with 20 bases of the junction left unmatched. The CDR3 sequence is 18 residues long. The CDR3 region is CASSQEGGVLGPEQGQYF. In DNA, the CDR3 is TGTGCCAGCAGCCAAGAGGGGGGGGTACTTGGTCCCGAGCAGGGGCAGTATTTT.

CDR3 DNA sequence: TGTGCCAGCAGCGTATCCCCAGCGGGGGGGGGTGAGACCCAGTACTTC. As protein: CASSVSPAGGGETQYF. This chain joins TRBV9 and TRBJ2-5; 10 bases are a match to TRBD2. V lost 1 base to trimming and J lost 5 bases; unmatched junction nucleotides: 8. The length of the CDR3 is 16 residues. The germline V gene has CDR1 SGDLS and CDR2 YYNGEE. Filled out from reference TRBV9 and TRBJ2-5, the complete variable domain reads DSGVTQTPKHLITATGQRVTLRCSPRSGDLSVYWYQQSLDQGLQFLIQYYNGEERAKGNILERFSAQQFPDLHSELNLSSLELGDSALYFCASSVSPAGGGETQYFGPGTRLLVL.

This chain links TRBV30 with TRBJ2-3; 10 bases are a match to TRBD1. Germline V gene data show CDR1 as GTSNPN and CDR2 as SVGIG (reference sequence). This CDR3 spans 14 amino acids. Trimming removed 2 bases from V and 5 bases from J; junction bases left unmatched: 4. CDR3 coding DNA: TGTGCCTGGAGTCCGGGACAGGGGAGAGATACGCAGTATTTT. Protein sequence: CAWSPGQGRDTQYF.

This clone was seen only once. Here the CDR3 reads CASSLTNYLAFF. CDR3 bases: TGTGCCAGCAGCCTAACGAACTATTTGGCTTTCTTT. The chain couples TRBV7-8 to TRBJ1-1; no firm D call. V was shortened by 5 bases and J by 11 bases, with 15 bases between the two germline ends. Germline assignment: CDR1 SGHVS and CDR2 FQNEAQ. The CDR3 covers 12 residues.

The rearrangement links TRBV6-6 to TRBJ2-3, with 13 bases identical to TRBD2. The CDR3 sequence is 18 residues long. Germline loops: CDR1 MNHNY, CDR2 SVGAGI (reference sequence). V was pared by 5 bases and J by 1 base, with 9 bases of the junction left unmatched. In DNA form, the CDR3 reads TGTGCCAGCAGTCGGACTAGCGGGAGCAAGGTTGGCACAGATACGCAGTATTTT. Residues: CASSRTSGSKVGTDTQYF.

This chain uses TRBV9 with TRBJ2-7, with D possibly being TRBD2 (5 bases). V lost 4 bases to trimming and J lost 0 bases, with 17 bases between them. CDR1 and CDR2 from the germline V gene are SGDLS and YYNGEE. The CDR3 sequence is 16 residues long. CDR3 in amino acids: CASSPSSGSDSYEQYF. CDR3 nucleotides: TGTGCCAGCAGCCCCTCCAGCGGATCCGACTCCTACGAGCAGTACTTC.

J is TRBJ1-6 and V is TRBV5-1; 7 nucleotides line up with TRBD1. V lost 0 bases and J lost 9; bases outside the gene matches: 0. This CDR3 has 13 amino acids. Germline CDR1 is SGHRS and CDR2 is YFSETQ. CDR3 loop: CASSLDRGSPLHF. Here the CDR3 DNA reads TGCGCCAGCAGCTTGGACAGGGGTTCACCCCTCCACTTT.

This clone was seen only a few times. The CDR3 DNA reads as TGTGCCAGCAGTCTGGGACAGTCCTACGAGCAGTACTTC. Translation: CASSLGQSYEQYF. The gene calls are TRBV6-1 and TRBJ2-7; 7 bases map to TRBD1. From germline, CDR1 is MNHNS and CDR2 SASEGT. CDR3 length: 13 residues. The V segment lost 5 bases and the J segment 1 base; nucleotides outside the gene matches: 2.

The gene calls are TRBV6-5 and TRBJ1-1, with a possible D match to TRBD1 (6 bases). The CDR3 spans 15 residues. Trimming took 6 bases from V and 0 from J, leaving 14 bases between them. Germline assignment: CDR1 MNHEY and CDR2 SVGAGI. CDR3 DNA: TGTGCCAGCAGGAACAGGGAGACGGTGAACACTGAAGCTTTCTTT. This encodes CASRNRETVNTEAFF.

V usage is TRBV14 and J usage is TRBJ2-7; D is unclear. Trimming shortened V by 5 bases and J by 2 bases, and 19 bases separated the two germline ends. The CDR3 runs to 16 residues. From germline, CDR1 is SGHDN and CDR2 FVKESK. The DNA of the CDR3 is TGTGCCAGCAGCTTACAGACCCAACGCGGACCCTACGAGCAGTACTTC. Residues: CASSLQTQRGPYEQYF. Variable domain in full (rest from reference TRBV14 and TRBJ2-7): EAGVTQFPSHSVIEKGQTVTLRCDPISGHDNLYWYRRVMGKEIKFLLHFVKESKQDESGMPNNRFLAERTGGTYSTLKVQPAELEDSGVYFCASSLQTQRGPYEQYFGPGTRLTVT.

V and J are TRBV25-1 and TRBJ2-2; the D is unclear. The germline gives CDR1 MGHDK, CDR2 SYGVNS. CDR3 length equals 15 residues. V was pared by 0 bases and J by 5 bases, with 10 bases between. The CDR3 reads CASSEYYLTTGELFF. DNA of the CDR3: TGTGCCAGCAGTGAATATTACCTTACGACCGGGGAGCTGTTTTTT. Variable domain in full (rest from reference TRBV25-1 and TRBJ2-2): EADIYQTPRYLVIGTGKKITLECSQTMGHDKMYWYQQDPGMELHLIHYSYGVNSTEKGDLSSESTVSRIRTEHFPLTLESARPSHTSQYLCASSEYYLTTGELFFGEGSRLTVL.

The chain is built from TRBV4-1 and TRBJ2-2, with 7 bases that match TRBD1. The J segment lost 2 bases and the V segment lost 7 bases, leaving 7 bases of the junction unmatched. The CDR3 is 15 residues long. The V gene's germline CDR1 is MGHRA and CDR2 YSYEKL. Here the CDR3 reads CASTPGTANTGELFF. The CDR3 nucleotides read TGCGCCAGCACCCCCGGGACAGCTAACACCGGGGAGCTGTTTTTT.

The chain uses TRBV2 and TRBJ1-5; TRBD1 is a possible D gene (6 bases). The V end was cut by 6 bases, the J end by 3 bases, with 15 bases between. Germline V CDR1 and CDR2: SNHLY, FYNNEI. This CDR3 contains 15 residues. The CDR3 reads CASSWTEIYNQPQHF. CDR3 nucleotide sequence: TGTGCCAGCAGCTGGACAGAGATTTACAATCAGCCCCAGCATTTT.

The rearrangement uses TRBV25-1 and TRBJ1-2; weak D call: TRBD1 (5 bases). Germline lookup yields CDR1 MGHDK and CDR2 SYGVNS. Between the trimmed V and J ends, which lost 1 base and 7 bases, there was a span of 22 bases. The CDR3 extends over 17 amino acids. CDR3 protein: CASSESKGRRGFGGYTF. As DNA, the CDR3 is TGTGCCAGCAGTGAATCAAAGGGGCGTCGGGGGTTCGGTGGCTACACCTTC.

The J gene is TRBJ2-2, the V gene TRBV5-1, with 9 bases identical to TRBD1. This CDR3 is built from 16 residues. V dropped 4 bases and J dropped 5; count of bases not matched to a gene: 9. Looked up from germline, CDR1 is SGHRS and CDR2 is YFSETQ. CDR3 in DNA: TGCGCCAGCAGCCGACAGGGGGAAGCTAGGACCGGGGAGCTGTTTTTT. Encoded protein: CASSRQGEARTGELFF.

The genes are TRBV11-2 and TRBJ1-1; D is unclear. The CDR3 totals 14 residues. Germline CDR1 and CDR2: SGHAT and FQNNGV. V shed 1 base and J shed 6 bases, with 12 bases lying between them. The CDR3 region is CASSLAWGRAEAFF. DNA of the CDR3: TGTGCCAGCAGCTTAGCTTGGGGTAGGGCTGAAGCTTTCTTT. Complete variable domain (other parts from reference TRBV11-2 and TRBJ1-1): EAGVAQSPRYKIIEKRQSVAFWCNPISGHATLYWYQQILGQGPKLLIQFQNNGVVDDSQLPKDRFSAERLKGVDSTLKIQPAKLEDSAVYLCASSLAWGRAEAFFGQGTRLTVV.

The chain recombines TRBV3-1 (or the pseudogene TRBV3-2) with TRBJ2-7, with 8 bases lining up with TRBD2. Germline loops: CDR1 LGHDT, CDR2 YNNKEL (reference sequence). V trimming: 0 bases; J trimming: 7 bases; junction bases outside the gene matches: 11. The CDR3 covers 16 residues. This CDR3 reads CASSQERLAGPREQYF. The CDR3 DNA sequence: TGTGCCAGCAGCCAAGAAAGGCTAGCGGGCCCTAGAGAGCAGTACTTC.

The CDR3: CASSVVGNTIYF. Written as DNA, the CDR3 is TGTGCCAGCAGCGTAGTTGGAAACACCATATATTTT. This chain links TRBV9 with TRBJ1-3; D unclear. V was pared by 0 bases and J by 3 bases, with 1 base between. Germline CDR1 and CDR2: SGDLS and YYNGEE. The CDR3 is made up of 12 amino acids.

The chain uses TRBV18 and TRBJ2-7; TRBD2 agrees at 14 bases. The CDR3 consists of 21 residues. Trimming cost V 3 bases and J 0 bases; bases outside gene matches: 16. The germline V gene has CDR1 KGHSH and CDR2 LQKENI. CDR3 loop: CASSPQMLGLAGARSSYEQYF. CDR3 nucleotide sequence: TGTGCCAGCTCACCTCAAATGTTGGGACTAGCGGGGGCCAGGAGCTCCTACGAGCAGTACTTC.

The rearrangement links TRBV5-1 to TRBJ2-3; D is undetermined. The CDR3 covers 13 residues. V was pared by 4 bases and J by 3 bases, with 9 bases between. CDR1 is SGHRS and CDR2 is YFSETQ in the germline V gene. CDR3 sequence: CASSPVWTDTQYF. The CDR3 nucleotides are TGCGCCAGCAGCCCCGTATGGACAGATACGCAGTATTTT.

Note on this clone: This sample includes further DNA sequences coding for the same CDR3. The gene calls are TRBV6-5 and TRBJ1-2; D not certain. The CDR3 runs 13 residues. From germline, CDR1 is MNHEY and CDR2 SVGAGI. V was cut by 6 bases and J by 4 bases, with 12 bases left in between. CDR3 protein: CASSRTNIYGYTF. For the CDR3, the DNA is TGTGCCAGCAGCCGGACGAATATCTATGGCTACACCTTC.

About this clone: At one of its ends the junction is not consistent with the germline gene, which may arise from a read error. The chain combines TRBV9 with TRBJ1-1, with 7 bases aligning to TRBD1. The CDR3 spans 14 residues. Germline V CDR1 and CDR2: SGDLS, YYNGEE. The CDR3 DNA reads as TGTGCCAGCAGCGTAGTATTGGACGGACAGGCCTTGAGTTTT. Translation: CASSVVLDGQALSF.

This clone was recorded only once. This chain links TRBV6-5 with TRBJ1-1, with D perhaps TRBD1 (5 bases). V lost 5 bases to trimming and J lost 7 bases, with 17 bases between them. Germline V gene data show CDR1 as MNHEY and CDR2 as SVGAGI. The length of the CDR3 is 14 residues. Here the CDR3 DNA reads TGTGCCAGCAGTACAGGTTCCTCGAAGTATGAAGCTTTCTTT. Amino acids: CASSTGSSKYEAFF.

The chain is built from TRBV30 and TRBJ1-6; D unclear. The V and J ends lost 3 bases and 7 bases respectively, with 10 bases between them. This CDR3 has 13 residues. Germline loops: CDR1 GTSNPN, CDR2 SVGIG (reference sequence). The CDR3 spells CAWRRSTNSPLHF. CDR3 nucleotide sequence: TGTGCCTGGAGAAGGTCCACAAATTCACCCCTCCACTTT.

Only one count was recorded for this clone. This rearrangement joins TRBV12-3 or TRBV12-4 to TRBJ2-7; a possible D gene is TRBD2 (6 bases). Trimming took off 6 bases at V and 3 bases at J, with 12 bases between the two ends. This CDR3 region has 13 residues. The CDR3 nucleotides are TGTGCCAGCAGGAGGAGGGACTTCTACGAGCAGTACTTC. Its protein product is CASRRRDFYEQYF.

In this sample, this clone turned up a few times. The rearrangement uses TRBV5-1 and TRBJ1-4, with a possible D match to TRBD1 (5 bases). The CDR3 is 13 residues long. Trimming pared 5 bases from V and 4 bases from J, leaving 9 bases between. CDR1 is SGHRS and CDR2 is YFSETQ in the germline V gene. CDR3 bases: TGCGCCAGCAGGACAGCACTTAATGAAAAACTGTTTTTT. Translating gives CASRTALNEKLFF.